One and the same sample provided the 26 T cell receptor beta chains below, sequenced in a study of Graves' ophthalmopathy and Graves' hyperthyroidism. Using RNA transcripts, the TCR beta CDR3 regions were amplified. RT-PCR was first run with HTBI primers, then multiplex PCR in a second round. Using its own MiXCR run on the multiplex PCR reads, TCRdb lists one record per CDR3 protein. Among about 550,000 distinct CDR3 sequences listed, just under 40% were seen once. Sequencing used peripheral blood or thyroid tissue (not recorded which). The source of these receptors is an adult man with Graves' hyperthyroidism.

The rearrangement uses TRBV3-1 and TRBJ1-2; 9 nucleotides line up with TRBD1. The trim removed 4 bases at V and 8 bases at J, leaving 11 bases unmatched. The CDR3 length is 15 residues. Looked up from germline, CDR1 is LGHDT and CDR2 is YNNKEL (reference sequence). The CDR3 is CASSPGPGTGHGYTF. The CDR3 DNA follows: TGTGCCAGCAGCCCAGGCCCCGGGACAGGGCACGGCTACACCTTC.

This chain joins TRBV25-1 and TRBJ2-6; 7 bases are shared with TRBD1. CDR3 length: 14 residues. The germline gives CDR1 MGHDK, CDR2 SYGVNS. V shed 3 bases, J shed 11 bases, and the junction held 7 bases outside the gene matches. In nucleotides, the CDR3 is TGTGCCAGCAGTGATCGACAGGGATCCTACGTCCTGACTTTC. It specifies CASSDRQGSYVLTF. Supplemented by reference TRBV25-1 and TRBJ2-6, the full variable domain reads EADIYQTPRYLVIGTGKKITLECSQTMGHDKMYWYQQDPGMELHLIHYSYGVNSTEKGDLSSESTVSRIRTEHFPLTLESARPSHTSQYLCASSDRQGSYVLTFGAGSRLTVL.

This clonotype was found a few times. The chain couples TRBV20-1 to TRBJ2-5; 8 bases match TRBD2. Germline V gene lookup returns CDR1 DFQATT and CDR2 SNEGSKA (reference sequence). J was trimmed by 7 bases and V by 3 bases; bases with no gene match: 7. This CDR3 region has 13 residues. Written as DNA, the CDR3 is TGCAGTGCTAGGATAAGCGGGGGAGCGACCCAGTACTTC. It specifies CSARISGGATQYF.

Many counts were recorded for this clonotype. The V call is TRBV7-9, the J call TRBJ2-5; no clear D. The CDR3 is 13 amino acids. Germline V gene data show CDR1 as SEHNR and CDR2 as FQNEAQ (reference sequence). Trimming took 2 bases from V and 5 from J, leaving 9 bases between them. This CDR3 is CASSLIGWETQYF. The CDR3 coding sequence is TGTGCCAGCAGCTTAATCGGCTGGGAGACCCAGTACTTC.

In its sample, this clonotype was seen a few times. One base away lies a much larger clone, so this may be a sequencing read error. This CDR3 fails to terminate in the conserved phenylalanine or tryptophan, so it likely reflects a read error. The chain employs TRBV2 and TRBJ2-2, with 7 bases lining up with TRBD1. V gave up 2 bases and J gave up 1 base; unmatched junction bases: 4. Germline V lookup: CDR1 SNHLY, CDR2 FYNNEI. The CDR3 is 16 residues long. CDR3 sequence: CASSEWPGGNTGELFL. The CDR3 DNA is TGTGCCAGCAGTGAATGGCCAGGGGGGAACACCGGGGAGCTGTTTCTT.

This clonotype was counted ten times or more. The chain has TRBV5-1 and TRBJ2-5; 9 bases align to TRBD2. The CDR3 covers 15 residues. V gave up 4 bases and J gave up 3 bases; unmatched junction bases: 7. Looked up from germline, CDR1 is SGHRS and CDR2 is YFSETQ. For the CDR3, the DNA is TGCGCCAGCAGCCCATCTAAGCGGGAGGAAGAGACCCAGTACTTC. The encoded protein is CASSPSKREEETQYF.

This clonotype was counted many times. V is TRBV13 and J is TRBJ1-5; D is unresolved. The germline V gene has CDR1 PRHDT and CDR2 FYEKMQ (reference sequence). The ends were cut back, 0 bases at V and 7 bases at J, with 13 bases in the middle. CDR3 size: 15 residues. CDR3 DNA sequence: TGTGCCAGCAGCTTAGGCGTACGGGGTGTGCAGCCCCAGCATTTT. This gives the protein CASSLGVRGVQPQHF.

The CDR3 nucleotides are TGTGCCAGCAGGACCGGGACTGTTCCCGGAAAACTGTTTTTT. As protein: CASRTGTVPGKLFF. This chain links TRBV7-9 with TRBJ1-4, with D possibly TRBD1 on 5 matching bases. Trimming took off 6 bases at V and 10 bases at J, with 18 bases between the two ends. Germline V gives CDR1 SEHNR, CDR2 FQNEAQ (reference sequence). The CDR3 is made up of 14 amino acids.

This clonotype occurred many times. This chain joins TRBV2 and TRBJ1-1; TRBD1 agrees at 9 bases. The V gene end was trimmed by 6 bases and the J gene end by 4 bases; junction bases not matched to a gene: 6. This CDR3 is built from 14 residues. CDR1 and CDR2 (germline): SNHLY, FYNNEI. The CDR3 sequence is CASRVTGGATEAFF. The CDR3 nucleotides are TGTGCCAGCAGGGTGACAGGGGGGGCCACTGAAGCTTTCTTT.

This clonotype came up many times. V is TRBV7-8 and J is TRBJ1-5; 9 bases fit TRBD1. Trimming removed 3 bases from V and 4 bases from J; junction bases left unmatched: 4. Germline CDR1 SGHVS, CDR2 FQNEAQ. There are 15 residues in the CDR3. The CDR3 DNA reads TGTGCCAGCAGCTTCGGGACAGGGCGAAATCAGCCCCAGCATTTT. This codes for CASSFGTGRNQPQHF.

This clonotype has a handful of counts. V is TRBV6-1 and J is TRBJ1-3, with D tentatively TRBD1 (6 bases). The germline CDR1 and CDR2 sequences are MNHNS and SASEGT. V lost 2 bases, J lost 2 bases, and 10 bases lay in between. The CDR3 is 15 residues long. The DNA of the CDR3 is TGTGCCAGCAGTGAACTGGGGGCAGCTGGAAACACCATATATTTT. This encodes CASSELGAAGNTIYF.

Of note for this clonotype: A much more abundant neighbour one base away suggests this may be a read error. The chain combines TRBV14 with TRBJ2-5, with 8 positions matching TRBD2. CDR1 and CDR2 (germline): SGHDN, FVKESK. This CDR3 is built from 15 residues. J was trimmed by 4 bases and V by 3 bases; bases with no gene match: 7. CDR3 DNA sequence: TGTGCCAGCAGCCACGGACCAGCGGGAGTAGAGACCCAGTACTTC. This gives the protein CASSHGPAGVETQYF.

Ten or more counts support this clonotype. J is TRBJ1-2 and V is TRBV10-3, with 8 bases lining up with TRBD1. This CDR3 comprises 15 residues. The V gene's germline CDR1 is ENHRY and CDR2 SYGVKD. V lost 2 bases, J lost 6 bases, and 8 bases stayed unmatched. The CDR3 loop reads CAISETGQGLDGYTF. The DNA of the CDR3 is TGTGCCATCAGTGAGACCGGACAGGGTTTGGATGGCTACACCTTC.

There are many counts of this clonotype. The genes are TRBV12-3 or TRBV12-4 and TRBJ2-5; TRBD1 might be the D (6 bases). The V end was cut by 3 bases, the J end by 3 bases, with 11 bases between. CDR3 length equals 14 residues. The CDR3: CASSFGQREETQYF. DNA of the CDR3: TGTGCCAGCAGTTTTGGACAGAGGGAAGAGACCCAGTACTTC.

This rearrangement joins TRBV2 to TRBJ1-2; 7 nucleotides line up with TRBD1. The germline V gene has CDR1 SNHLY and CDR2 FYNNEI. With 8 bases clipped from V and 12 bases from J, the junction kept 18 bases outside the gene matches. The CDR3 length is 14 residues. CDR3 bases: TGTGCCAGCTCACAAAACCGGGACAGCTTTGGGGACACCTTC. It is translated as CASSQNRDSFGDTF.

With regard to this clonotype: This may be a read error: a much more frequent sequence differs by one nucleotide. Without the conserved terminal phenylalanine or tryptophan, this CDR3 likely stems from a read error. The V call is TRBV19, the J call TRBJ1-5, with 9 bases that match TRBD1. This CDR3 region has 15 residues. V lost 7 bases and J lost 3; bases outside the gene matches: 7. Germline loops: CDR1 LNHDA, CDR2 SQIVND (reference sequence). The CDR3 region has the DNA TGTGCCAGTACGGGACAGGGAAAAATCAATCAGCCCCAGCATATT. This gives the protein CASTGQGKINQPQHI.

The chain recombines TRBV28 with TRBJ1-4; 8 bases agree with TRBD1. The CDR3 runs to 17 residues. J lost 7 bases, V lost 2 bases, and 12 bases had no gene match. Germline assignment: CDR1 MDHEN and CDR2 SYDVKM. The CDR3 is CASSLGLAGGAGEKLFF. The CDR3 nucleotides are TGTGCCAGCAGTTTAGGGCTAGCAGGGGGCGCGGGTGAAAAACTGTTTTTT.

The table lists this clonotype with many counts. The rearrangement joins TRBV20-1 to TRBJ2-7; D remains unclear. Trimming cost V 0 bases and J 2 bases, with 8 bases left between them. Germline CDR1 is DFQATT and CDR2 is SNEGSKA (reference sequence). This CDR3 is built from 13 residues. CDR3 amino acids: CSAREKSTYEQYF. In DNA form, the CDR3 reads TGCAGTGCTAGAGAGAAGTCCACCTACGAGCAGTACTTC.

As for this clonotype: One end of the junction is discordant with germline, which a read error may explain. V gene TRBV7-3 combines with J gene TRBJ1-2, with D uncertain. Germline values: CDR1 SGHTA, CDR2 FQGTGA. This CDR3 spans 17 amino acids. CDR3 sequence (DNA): TGTGCCAGCAGCTTCCCCCTCGCAGGCCAAAATAACTATGGCCACGCCTTC. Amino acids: CASSFPLAGQNNYGHAF.

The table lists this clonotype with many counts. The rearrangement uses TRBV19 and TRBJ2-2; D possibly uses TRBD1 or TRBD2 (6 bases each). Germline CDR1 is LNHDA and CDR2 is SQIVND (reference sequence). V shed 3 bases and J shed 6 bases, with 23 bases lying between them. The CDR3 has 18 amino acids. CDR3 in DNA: TGTGCCAGTAGTATGAGGAAGGGGAGACAGGCGGGATCCGGGGAGCTGTTTTTT. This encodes CASSMRKGRQAGSGELFF.

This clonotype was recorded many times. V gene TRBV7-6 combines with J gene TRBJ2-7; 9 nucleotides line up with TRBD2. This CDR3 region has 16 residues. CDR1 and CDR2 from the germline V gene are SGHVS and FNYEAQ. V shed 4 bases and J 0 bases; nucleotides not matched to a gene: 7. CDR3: CASSSGTSWSSYEQYF. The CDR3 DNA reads TGTGCCAGCAGCTCCGGGACTAGCTGGAGCTCCTACGAGCAGTACTTC.

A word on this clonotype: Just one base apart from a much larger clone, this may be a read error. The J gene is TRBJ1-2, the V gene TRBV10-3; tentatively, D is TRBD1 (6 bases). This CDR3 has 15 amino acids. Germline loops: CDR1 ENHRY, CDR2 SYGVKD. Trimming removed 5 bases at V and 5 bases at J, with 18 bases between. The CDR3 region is CAISTAVGTMYGYTF. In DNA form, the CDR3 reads TGTGCCATCAGTACCGCCGTAGGGACAATGTATGGCTACACCTTC.

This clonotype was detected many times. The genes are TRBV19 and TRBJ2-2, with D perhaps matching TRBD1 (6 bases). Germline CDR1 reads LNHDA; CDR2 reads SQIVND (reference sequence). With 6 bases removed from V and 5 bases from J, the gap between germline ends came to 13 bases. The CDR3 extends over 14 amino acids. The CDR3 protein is CASSRGVGTGELFF. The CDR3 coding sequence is TGTGCCAGTAGCAGGGGAGTTGGTACCGGGGAGCTGTTTTTT.

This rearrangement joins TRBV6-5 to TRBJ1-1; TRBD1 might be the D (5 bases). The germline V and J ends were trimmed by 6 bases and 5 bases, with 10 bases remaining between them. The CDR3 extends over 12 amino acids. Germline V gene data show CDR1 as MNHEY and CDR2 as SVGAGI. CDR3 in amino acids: CASRREGTEAFF. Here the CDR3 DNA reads TGTGCCAGCAGGAGGGAGGGGACTGAAGCTTTCTTT.

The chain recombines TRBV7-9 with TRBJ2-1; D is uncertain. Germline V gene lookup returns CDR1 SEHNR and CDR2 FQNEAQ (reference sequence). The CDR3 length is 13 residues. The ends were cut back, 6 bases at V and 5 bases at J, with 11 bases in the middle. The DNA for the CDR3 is TGTGCCAGCAGTCAGACCCTGAACAATGAGCAGTTCTTC. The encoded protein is CASSQTLNNEQFF.

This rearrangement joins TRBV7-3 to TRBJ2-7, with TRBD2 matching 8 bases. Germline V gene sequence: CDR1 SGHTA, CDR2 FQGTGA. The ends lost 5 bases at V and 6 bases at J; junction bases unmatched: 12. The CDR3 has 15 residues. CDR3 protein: CASSQASGRRGEQYF. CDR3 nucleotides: TGTGCCAGCAGCCAAGCTAGCGGGCGACGTGGCGAGCAGTACTTC.